Following are 22 T cell receptor beta chains from one sample sequenced in a study of CD8 T cells in ankylosing spondylitis. TCRdb re-analysed the 5' RACE reads in MiXCR, keeping a single row per CDR3 protein. Among fewer than 550,000 distinct CDR3 sequences listed, roughly 5.3% were seen once. Antigens for these TCRs are unknown. Study-level results: Seemingly distinctive of ankylosing spondylitis blood was a TCR beta motif formed by eight highly homologous variants.

Sequencing was carried out using blood, either unsorted or a sorted T cell fraction (not recorded which). Receptors were obtained from a male donor with ankylosing spondylitis.

This clonotype was counted between two and nine times. This chain connects TRBV2 to TRBJ2-7; the match to TRBD2 covers 7 bases. After removal of 6 bases from V and 6 bases from J, the junction contained 11 bases not matched to a gene. This CDR3 has 14 residues. Germline V gives CDR1 SNHLY, CDR2 FYNNEI. The CDR3 reads CASSQLLGEGEQYF. The CDR3 nucleotides read TGTGCCAGCAGCCAACTCCTTGGGGAGGGCGAGCAGTACTTC.

This clonotype was seen many times. CDR3 DNA: TGTGCCACCAGCAGGGACCGGCGGGACAGCCAGTACTTC. This sequence encodes CATSRDRRDSQYF. The chain links TRBV15 to TRBJ2-7; tentative D call: TRBD1 (7 bases). CDR3 length: 13 residues. V shed 3 bases and J shed 10 bases, with 16 bases lying between them. The germline gives CDR1 LNHNV, CDR2 YYDKDF (reference sequence).

Details on this clonotype: This may be a read error: a much more frequent sequence differs by one nucleotide. The V gene is TRBV4-3, the J gene TRBJ2-1, with 10 bases that match TRBD2. The CDR3 is made up of 16 amino acids. The germline V gene encodes CDR1 LGHNA and CDR2 YSLEER. The CDR3 sequence is CASRQELAGDVNEQFF. The CDR3 DNA reads as TGCGCCAGCAGACAAGAGCTAGCGGGAGACGTCAATGAGCAGTTCTTC.

This clonotype has ten or more counts. The J gene is TRBJ1-4, the V gene TRBV20-1; D may be TRBD1 (6 bases). CDR1 DFQATT and CDR2 SNEGSKA come from the germline V gene (reference sequence). V lost 1 base, J lost 8 bases, and 11 bases lay in between. The CDR3 is 13 amino acids. This CDR3 is CSARGGTWEKLFF. The CDR3 DNA is TGCAGTGCTAGAGGGGGGACATGGGAAAAACTGTTTTTT.

This clonotype was detected ten times or more. The rearrangement links TRBV2 to TRBJ2-7; 8 positions match TRBD2. V gave up 4 bases and J gave up 4 bases; unmatched junction bases: 9. The germline V gene encodes CDR1 SNHLY and CDR2 FYNNEI. The CDR3 is made up of 15 amino acids. The CDR3: CASSGAGAQNYEQYF. The CDR3 DNA sequence: TGTGCCAGCAGTGGAGCGGGAGCCCAAAATTACGAGCAGTACTTC.

This clonotype was seen at least ten times. This rearrangement joins TRBV7-6 to TRBJ2-3; D is unclear. CDR3 length: 12 amino acids. V lost 5 bases and J lost 5, with 8 bases in between. The germline CDR1 and CDR2 sequences are SGHVS and FNYEAQ. In DNA form, the CDR3 reads TGTGCCAGCAGCGACTTTCGAGATACGCAGTATTTT. The encoded protein is CASSDFRDTQYF.

This clonotype was seen a few times. The chain uses TRBV6-2 or TRBV6-3 and TRBJ2-2; D ambiguous. CDR1 is MNHEY, CDR2 SVGEGT, per germline. CDR3 length equals 15 residues. The V gene lost 6 bases and the J gene lost 0 bases, with 11 bases spanning the gap. The CDR3 loop reads CASSLLYSNTGELFF. The DNA for the CDR3 is TGTGCCAGCAGCCTCTTGTACTCGAACACCGGGGAGCTGTTTTTT.

Many counts were recorded for this clonotype. The chain uses TRBV7-8 and TRBJ1-3; 8 bases are shared with TRBD1. V gave up 4 bases and J gave up 3 bases; unmatched junction bases: 8. The CDR3 extends over 16 amino acids. Germline CDR1 is SGHVS and CDR2 is FQNEAQ. For the CDR3, the DNA is TGTGCCAGCAGCTCCCGGACAGGGAACTATGGAAACACCATATATTTT. Protein sequence: CASSSRTGNYGNTIYF.

CDR3 region: CAISWTGYNEQFF. The CDR3, as DNA: TGTGCCATCAGTTGGACAGGGTACAATGAGCAGTTCTTC. The rearrangement joins TRBV10-3 to TRBJ2-1; 8 bases are shared with TRBD1. The germline gives CDR1 ENHRY, CDR2 SYGVKD. The CDR3 has 13 residues. V lost 5 bases to trimming and J lost 4 bases; unmatched junction nucleotides: 1.

This CDR3 reads CSAREPDSLRFYEQYF. DNA for the CDR3: TGCAGTGCTAGGGAACCCGACAGCCTTCGTTTCTACGAGCAGTACTTC. The V and J genes are TRBV20-1 and TRBJ2-7, with D possibly TRBD1 on 5 matching bases. CDR1 is DFQATT and CDR2 is SNEGSKA in the germline V gene (reference sequence). The V and J ends lost 3 bases and 3 bases respectively, with 21 bases between them. The CDR3 is made up of 16 amino acids.

This clonotype showed up many times. The chain couples TRBV9 to TRBJ2-1; TRBD1 is a possible D gene (5 bases). The CDR3 has 16 residues. Trimming pared 4 bases from V and 4 bases from J, leaving 18 bases between. The germline V gene has CDR1 SGDLS and CDR2 YYNGEE. CDR3 sequence: CASSSSAVGQYNEQFF. The CDR3 DNA sequence: TGTGCCAGCAGCTCCTCCGCCGTAGGACAATACAATGAGCAGTTCTTC.

Ten or more counts support this clonotype. V usage is TRBV15 and J usage is TRBJ2-7; D gene ambiguous. This CDR3 comprises 13 residues. CDR1 and CDR2 (germline): LNHNV, YYDKDF (reference sequence). V gave up 0 bases and J gave up 4 bases, with 7 bases separating them. Written as DNA, the CDR3 is TGTGCCACCAGCAGAGATGTTCTATACGAGCAGTACTTC. Translated, it gives CATSRDVLYEQYF.

This clonotype was observed many times. V usage is TRBV4-1 and J usage is TRBJ2-7; 8 nucleotides agree with TRBD1. Germline CDR1 MGHRA, CDR2 YSYEKL. With 8 bases clipped from V and 3 bases from J, the junction kept 18 bases outside the gene matches. This CDR3 is built from 17 residues. CDR3 sequence reads: CASGPGGGGTGYYEQYF. In DNA, the CDR3 is TGCGCCAGCGGGCCAGGAGGTGGGGGGACAGGCTACTACGAGCAGTACTTC.

This clonotype has a count of ten or more. The CDR3 region is CASSLDNINEQYF. CDR3 bases: TGTGCCAGCAGTTTAGATAACATCAACGAGCAGTACTTC. The chain couples TRBV12-3 or TRBV12-4 to TRBJ2-7; no definite D call. The ends were cut back, 1 base at V and 5 bases at J, with 9 bases in the middle. This CDR3 is 13 amino acids long.

This clonotype was seen repeatedly, ten times or more. V gene TRBV4-3 combines with J gene TRBJ1-4; D remains ambiguous. The CDR3 is 14 amino acids. CDR1 is LGHNA, CDR2 YSLEER, per germline. V lost 2 bases, J lost 5 bases, and 9 bases lay in between. The DNA of the CDR3 is TGCGCCAGCAGCCAACTTCGCGGAAATGAAAAACTGTTTTTT. Translating gives CASSQLRGNEKLFF.

This clonotype was seen many times. This chain uses TRBV27 with TRBJ1-5; D is unresolved. The CDR3 covers 15 residues. Germline values: CDR1 MNHEY, CDR2 SMNVEV (reference sequence). V lost 0 bases to trimming and J lost 4 bases, with 10 bases between them. The CDR3 protein is CASSLSIKANQPQHF. CDR3 DNA sequence: TGTGCCAGCAGTTTATCGATTAAGGCAAATCAGCCCCAGCATTTT.

This clonotype was observed at least ten times. The V call is TRBV20-1, the J call TRBJ1-2; 8 positions agree with TRBD1. The CDR3 loop spans 15 amino acids. Germline V lookup: CDR1 DFQATT, CDR2 SNEGSKA (reference sequence). V was clipped by 3 bases and J by 6 bases; unmatched bases: 12. The CDR3 DNA reads as TGCAGTGCTAGGGGGACAGGCGCCCCGTTGGATGGCTACACCTTC. Residues: CSARGTGAPLDGYTF.

This clonotype was picked up many times. CDR3 region: CASRPGLAGVTGELFF. The CDR3 DNA reads as TGTGCCAGCAGGCCCGGACTAGCGGGAGTAACCGGGGAGCTGTTTTTT. The chain employs TRBV6-1 and TRBJ2-2; 13 nucleotides agree with TRBD2. The ends lost 6 bases at V and 5 bases at J; junction bases unmatched: 6. This CDR3 is built from 16 residues. Germline V gives CDR1 MNHNS, CDR2 SASEGT.

This clonotype was counted many times. The chain employs TRBV4-3 and TRBJ2-7, with D unclear. The CDR3 length is 15 residues. The ends were cut back, 0 bases at V and 2 bases at J, with 11 bases in the middle. Germline V gene data show CDR1 as LGHNA and CDR2 as YSLEER. DNA of the CDR3: TGCGCCAGCAGCCAAGATCAAATGGGGACCTACGAGCAGTACTTC. It encodes CASSQDQMGTYEQYF.

This clonotype has only one observation. The chain carries TRBV4-2 and TRBJ2-7, with 10 bases aligning to TRBD2. The CDR3 loop spans 23 amino acids. V lost 4 bases and J lost 7; bases outside the gene matches: 34. Per the germline V gene, CDR1 is LGHNA and CDR2 is YNFKEQ. The CDR3 here is CASSRLTGADPLRRASGREEQYF. CDR3 bases: TGTGCCAGCAGCCGGTTGACAGGGGCCGATCCACTAAGAAGAGCTAGCGGGAGAGAAGAGCAGTACTTC.

This clonotype showed up many times. The chain links TRBV7-9 to TRBJ2-3, with D possibly called TRBD1 or TRBD2 (6 bases each). CDR1 and CDR2 (germline): SEHNR, FQNEAQ (reference sequence). This CDR3 has 15 amino acids. Deletions cut 3 bases from V and 6 bases from J, with 16 bases between. The CDR3 is CASSFRMRGADTQYF. As DNA, the CDR3 is TGTGCCAGCAGCTTTCGGATGAGGGGGGCCGATACGCAGTATTTT.

At least ten counts were recorded for this clonotype. The chain couples TRBV25-1 to TRBJ1-2; no clear D gene. The CDR3 sequence is 12 residues long. Germline CDR1 and CDR2: MGHDK and SYGVNS. V shed 5 bases and J shed 3 bases, with 7 bases lying between them. The CDR3 DNA sequence: TGTGCCAGCAGTAAGGCGCACTATGGCTACACCTTC. Its translation is CASSKAHYGYTF.